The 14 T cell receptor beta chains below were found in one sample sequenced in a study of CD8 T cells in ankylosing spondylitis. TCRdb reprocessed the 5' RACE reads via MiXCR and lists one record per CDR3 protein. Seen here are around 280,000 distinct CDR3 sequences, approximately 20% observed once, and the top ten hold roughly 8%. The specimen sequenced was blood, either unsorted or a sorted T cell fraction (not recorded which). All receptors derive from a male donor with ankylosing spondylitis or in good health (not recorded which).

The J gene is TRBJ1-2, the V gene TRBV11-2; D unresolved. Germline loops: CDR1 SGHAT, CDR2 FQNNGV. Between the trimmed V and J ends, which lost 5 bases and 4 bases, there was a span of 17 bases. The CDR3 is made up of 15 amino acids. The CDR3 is CASSPNPGGSYGYTF. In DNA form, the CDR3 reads TGTGCCAGCAGCCCCAACCCAGGTGGTAGCTATGGCTACACCTTC.

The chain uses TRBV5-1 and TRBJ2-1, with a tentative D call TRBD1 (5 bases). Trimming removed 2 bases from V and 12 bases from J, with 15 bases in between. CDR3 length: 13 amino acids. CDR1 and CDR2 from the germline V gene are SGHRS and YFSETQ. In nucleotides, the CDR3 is TGCGCCAGCAGCTTCTCCGATTTAGGGGTGCAGTTCTTC. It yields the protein CASSFSDLGVQFF.

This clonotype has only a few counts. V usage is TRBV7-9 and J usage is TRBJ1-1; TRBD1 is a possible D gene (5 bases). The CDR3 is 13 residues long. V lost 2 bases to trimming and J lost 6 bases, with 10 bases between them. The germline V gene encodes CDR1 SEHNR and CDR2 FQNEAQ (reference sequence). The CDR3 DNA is TGTGCCAGCAGCTTAAGGGCGGGGGCTGAAGCTTTCTTT. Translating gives CASSLRAGAEAFF.

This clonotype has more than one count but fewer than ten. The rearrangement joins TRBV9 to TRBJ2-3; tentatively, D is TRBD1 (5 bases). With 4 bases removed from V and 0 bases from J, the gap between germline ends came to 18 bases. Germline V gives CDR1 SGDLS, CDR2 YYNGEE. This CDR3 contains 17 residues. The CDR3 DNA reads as TGTGCCAGCAGCCGCAACCCCAAGGGGTCGAGCACAGATACGCAGTATTTT. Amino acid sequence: CASSRNPKGSSTDTQYF.

In DNA, the CDR3 is TGTGCCAGCAGTGCGCCAGGGCTAGCCAAAAACATTCAGTACTTC. It translates to CASSAPGLAKNIQYF. The chain links TRBV25-1 to TRBJ2-4; tentatively, D is TRBD1 (5 bases). CDR1 and CDR2 from the germline V gene are MGHDK and SYGVNS. Deletions cut 4 bases from V and 0 bases from J, with 10 bases between. There are 15 residues in the CDR3.

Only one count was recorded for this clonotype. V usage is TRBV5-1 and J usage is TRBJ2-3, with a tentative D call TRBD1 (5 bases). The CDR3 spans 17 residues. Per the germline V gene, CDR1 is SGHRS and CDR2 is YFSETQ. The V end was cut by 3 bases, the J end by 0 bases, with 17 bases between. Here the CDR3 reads CASSWGPDRTSTDTQYF. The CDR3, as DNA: TGCGCCAGCAGCTGGGGCCCTGACAGAACTAGCACAGATACGCAGTATTTT.

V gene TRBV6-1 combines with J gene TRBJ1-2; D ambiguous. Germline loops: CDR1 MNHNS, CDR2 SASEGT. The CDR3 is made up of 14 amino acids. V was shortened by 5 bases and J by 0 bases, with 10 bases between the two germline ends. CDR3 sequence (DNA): TGTGCCAGCAGTCCTTCCAGCACTAACTATGGCTACACCTTC. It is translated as CASSPSSTNYGYTF.

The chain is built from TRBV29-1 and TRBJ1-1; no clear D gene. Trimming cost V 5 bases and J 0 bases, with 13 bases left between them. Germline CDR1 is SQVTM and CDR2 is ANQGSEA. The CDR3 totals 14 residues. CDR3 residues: CSVLVARMNTEAFF. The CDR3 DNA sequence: TGCAGCGTTTTGGTAGCCCGTATGAACACTGAAGCTTTCTTT.

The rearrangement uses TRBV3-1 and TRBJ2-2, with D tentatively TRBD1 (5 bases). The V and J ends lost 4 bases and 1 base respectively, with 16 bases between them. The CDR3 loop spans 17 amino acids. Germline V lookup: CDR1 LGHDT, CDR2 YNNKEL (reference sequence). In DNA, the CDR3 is TGTGCCAGCAGCCCAGGGTTCCGCACCTTGAACACCGGGGAGCTGTTTTTT. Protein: CASSPGFRTLNTGELFF.

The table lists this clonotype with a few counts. The CDR3: CASSLTGTGGVTDTQYF. The DNA for the CDR3 is TGTGCCAGCAGCTTAACGGGGACAGGAGGGGTCACAGATACGCAGTATTTT. The chain couples TRBV7-3 to TRBJ2-3; 8 nucleotides agree with TRBD1. The junction had 7 bases not matched to a gene; V was cut back by 0 bases and J by 2 bases. Germline loops: CDR1 SGHTA, CDR2 FQGTGA. This CDR3 region has 17 residues.

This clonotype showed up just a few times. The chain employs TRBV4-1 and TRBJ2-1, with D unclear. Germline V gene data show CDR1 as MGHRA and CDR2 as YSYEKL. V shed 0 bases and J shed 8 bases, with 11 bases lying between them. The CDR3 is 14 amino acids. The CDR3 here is CASSQDPARYEQFF. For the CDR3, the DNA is TGCGCCAGCAGCCAAGACCCAGCCCGGTATGAGCAGTTCTTC.

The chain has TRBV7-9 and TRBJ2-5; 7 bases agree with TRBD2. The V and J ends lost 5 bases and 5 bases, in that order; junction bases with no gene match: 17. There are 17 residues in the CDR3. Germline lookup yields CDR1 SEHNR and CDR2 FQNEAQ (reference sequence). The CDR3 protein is CASSKTGGGSDWETQYF. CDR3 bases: TGTGCCAGCAGCAAGACTGGCGGGGGTTCAGACTGGGAGACCCAGTACTTC.

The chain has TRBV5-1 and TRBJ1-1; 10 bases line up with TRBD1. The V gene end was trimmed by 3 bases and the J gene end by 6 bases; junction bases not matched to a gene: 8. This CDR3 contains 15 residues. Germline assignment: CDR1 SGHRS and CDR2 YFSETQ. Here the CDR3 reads CASSSTGTGVPEAFF. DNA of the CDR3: TGCGCCAGCAGCTCAACCGGGACAGGGGTGCCTGAAGCTTTCTTT.

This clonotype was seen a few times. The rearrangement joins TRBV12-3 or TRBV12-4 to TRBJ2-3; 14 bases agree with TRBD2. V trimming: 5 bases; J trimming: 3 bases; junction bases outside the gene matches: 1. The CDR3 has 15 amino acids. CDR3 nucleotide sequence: TGTGCCAGCAGTGGACTAGCGGGAGGTACAGATACGCAGTATTTT. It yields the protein CASSGLAGGTDTQYF.